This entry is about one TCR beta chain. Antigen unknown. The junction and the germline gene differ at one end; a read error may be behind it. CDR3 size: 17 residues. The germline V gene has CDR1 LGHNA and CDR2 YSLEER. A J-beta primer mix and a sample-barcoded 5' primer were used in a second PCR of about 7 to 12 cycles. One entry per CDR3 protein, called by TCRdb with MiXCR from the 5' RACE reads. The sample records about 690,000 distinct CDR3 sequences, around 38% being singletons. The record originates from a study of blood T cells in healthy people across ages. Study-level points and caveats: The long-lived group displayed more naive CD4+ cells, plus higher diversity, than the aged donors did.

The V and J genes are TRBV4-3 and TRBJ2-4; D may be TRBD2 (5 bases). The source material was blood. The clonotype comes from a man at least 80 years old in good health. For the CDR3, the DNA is TGCGCCAGCAGCCCGACCTGCAGAGCGCTAGCCAAAAACATTCGGTACTTC. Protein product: CASSPTCRALAKNIRYF.